Presented here are 5 T cell receptor beta chains from one specimen sequenced in a study of OX40 agonist ivuxolimab in advanced cancers. Produced via immunoSEQ multiplex PCR; TCRdb's table is partial and in-frame only. The profile shows just under 95,000 clones, around 86% of them singletons. This specimen consisted of CD4+ or CD8+ T cells sorted from blood, obtained in a trial of the OX40 agonist ivuxolimab. Source of these receptors: an adult with an advanced solid tumor such as melanoma, head and neck, liver or kidney cancer.

This clone was counted once. The chain has TRBV6-1 and TRBJ2-7; D is possibly TRBD1 or TRBD2 (6 bases each). This CDR3 comprises 15 residues. Germline CDR1 and CDR2: MNHNS and SASEGT. The V end lost 8 bases, the J end lost 5 bases, and 22 bases lay between the germline ends. The DNA for the CDR3 is TGTGCCAGCTCTGTTGGGGGGCGCTTTGTCCACGAGCAGTACTTC. It specifies CASSVGGRFVHEQYF.

The chain combines TRBV7-2 with TRBJ2-3, with D uncertain. CDR3 length: 14 amino acids. V gave up 4 bases and J gave up 1 base, with 9 bases separating them. Looked up from germline, CDR1 is SGHTA and CDR2 is FQGNSA. The CDR3 nucleotides read TGTGCCAGCAGCTCCTATCCCGGCACAGATACGCAGTATTTT. This sequence encodes CASSSYPGTDTQYF.

V is TRBV7-2 and J is TRBJ2-2; D remains unclear. Germline-derived CDR1 and CDR2 are SGHTA and FQGNSA. This CDR3 has 12 residues. Trimming took off 1 base at V and 7 bases at J, with 4 bases between the two ends. CDR3 sequence: CASSLDVGELFF. In DNA, the CDR3 is TGTGCCAGCAGCTTAGATGTCGGGGAGCTGTTTTTT. Full variable domain (missing parts from reference TRBV7-2 and TRBJ2-2): GAGVSQSPSNKVTEKGKDVELRCDPISGHTALYWYRQSLGQGLEFLIYFQGNSAPDKSGLPSDRFSAERTGGSVSTLTIQRTQQEDSAVYLCASSLDVGELFFGEGSRLTVL.

The V and J genes are TRBV20-1 and TRBJ2-1, with D hard to call. Germline assignment: CDR1 DFQATT and CDR2 SNEGSKA (reference sequence). This CDR3 comprises 11 residues. V was clipped by 3 bases and J by 7 bases, with 7 bases between them. This chain's CDR3 is CSASGINEQFF. CDR3 in DNA: TGCAGTGCTAGCGGCATAAATGAGCAGTTCTTC.

The CDR3, as DNA: TGTGCCAGCGGAGCCGGGACAGGGTCCTACGAGCAGTACTTC. Encoded protein: CASGAGTGSYEQYF. V and J are TRBV2 and TRBJ2-7, with 9 bases aligning to TRBD1. The CDR3 is 14 amino acids. Germline CDR1 is SNHLY and CDR2 is FYNNEI. The V and J ends lost 8 bases and 1 base, in that order; junction bases with no gene match: 6. Combining the CDR3 with reference TRBV2 and TRBJ2-7 gives the whole variable domain EPEVTQTPSHQVTQMGQEVILRCVPISNHLYFYWYRQILGQKVEFLVSFYNNEISEKSEIFDDQFSVERPDGSNFTLKIRSTKLEDSAMYFCASGAGTGSYEQYFGPGTRLTVT.